This T cell receptor (beta chain) stems from a study of a mutant IDH1 vaccine in newly diagnosed glioma. Study-level background: Treated individuals were roughly 62% male and roughly 38% female, averaging approximately 40 years of age.

The time point here: week 5, during vaccination. In the vaccine, a single dose held 300 ug of the mutant IDH1 20-mer peptide, along with topical imiquimod. Each donor presented with a new WHO grade 3 or 4 astrocytoma that tested IDH1-mutant and showed ATRX loss. V was cut by 5 bases and J by 5 bases, with 12 bases left in between. CDR1 and CDR2 from the germline V gene are MNHEY and SVGAGI. The CDR3 totals 13 residues. Of note for this clone: Its antigen is still unknown.

The assay was immunoSEQ multiplex PCR, and TCRdb's table has in-frame clones only and misses some. This sample has 50,000 to 75,000 clones, with 84% found just once. This sequence joins TRBV6-5 and TRBJ1-1; D is perhaps TRBD1 (6 bases). The receptor was derived from a woman aged 45-65 years with glioma. Sequenced here: PBMCs, sampled from a glioma patient whose treatment included an IDH1 peptide vaccine. CDR3 in amino acids: CASSPPTGTEAFF. The CDR3 DNA reads TGTGCCAGCAGTCCACCGACAGGAACTGAAGCTTTCTTT.